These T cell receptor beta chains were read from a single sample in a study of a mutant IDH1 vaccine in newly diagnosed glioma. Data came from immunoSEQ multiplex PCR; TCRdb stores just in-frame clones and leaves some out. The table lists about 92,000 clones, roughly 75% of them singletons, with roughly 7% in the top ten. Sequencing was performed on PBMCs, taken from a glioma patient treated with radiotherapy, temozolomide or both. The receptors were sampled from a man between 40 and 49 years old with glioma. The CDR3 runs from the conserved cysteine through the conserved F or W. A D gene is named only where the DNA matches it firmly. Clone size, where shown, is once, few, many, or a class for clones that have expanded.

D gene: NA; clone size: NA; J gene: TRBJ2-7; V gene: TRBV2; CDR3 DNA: TGTGCCAGCAGTGTACAGGGATCCTACGAGCAGTACTTC; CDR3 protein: CASSVQGSYEQYF
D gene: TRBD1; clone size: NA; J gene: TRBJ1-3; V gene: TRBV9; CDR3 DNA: TGTGCCAGCAGCGCCGGGACAGGGATGGACGGAAACACCATATATTTT; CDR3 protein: CASSAGTGMDGNTIYF
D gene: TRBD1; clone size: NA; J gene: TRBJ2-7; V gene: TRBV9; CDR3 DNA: TGTGCCAGCAGCTACGGACAGGGGGCCTACGAGCAGTACTTC; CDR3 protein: CASSYGQGAYEQYF
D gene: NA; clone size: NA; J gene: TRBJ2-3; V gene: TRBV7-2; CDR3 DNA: TGTGCCAGCACCTCCCCCTCGAGCACAGATACGCAGTATTTT; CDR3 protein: CASTSPSSTDTQYF
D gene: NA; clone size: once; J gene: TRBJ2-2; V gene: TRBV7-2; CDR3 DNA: TGTGCCAGCAGCTTAGTACAGGTGATTACCGGGGAGCTGTTTTTT; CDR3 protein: CASSLVQVITGELFF
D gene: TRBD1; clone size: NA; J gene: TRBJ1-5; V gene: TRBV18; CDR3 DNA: TGTGCCAGCTCAAGGAACGGACAGGGGGATCAGCCCCAGCATTTT; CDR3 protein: CASSRNGQGDQPQHF
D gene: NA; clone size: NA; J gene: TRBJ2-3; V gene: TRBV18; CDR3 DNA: TGTGCCAGCTCAGCGTACCGGGGGGCTAGCACAGATACGCAGTATTTT; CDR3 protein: CASSAYRGASTDTQYF
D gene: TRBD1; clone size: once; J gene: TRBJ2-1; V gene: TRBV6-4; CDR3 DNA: TGTGCCAGCAGCCGGGACAGGGGCCCGGATGAGCAGTTCTTC; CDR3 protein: CASSRDRGPDEQFF
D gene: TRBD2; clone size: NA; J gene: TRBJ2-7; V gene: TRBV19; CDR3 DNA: TGTGCCAGTAACCATCCGGGACTAGAAGCGGGCGAGCAGTACTTC; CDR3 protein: CASNHPGLEAGEQYF
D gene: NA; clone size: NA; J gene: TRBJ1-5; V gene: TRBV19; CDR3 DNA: TGTGCCAGTAGTTCCGGGACCTTTTACAATCAGCCCCAGCATTTT; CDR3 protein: CASSSGTFYNQPQHF
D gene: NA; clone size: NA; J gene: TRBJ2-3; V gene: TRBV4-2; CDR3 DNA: TGTGCCAGCAGCCAAGAGACCGTCGGCACAGATACGCAGTATTTT; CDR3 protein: CASSQETVGTDTQYF
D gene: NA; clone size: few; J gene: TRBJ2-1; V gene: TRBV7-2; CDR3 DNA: TGTGCCAGCAGCTTAGATCTAGCGCCCTCCAATGAGCAGTTCTTC; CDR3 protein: CASSLDLAPSNEQFF
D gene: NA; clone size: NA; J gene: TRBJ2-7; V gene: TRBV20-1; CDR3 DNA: TGCAGTGCAAGAATGGGTTACGAGCAGTACTTC; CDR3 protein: CSARMGYEQYF
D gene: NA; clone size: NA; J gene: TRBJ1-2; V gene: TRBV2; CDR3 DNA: TGTGCCAGCAAACGGGATTATGGCTACACCTTC; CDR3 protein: CASKRDYGYTF
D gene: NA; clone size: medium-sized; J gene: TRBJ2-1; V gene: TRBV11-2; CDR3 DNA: TGTGCCAGCAGCTTAGGTAGCGAAGGGAATGAGCAGTTCTTC; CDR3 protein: CASSLGSEGNEQFF
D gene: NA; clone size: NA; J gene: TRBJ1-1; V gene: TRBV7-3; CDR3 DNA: TGTGCCAGCAGCTTAGTTAGGGGCGCTGAAGCTTTCTTT; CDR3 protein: CASSLVRGAEAFF
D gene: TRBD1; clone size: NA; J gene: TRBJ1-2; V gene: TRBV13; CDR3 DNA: TGTGCCAGCAGCTCGGGACAGGGAAGGGGCTACACCTTC; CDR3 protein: CASSSGQGRGYTF
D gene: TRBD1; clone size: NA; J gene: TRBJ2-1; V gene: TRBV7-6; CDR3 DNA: TGTGCCAGCAGCTTACGTACAGGGGGCCGGGAGTTCTTC; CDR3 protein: CASSLRTGGREFF
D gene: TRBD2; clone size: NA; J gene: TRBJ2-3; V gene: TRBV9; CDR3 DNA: TGTGCCAGCAGCGTGACCGGACTAGCGGGGGGCGCAGATACGCAGTATTTT; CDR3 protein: CASSVTGLAGGADTQYF
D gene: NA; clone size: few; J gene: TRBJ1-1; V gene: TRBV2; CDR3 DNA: TGTGCCAGCCTGAGAGGCGGCCTGGACACTGAAGCTTTCTTT; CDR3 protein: CASLRGGLDTEAFF
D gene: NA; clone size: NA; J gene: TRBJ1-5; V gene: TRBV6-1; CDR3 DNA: TGTGCCAGCAGTGAAGCGGGAGGGACATTTAGCAATCAGCCCCAGCATTTT; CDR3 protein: CASSEAGGTFSNQPQHF
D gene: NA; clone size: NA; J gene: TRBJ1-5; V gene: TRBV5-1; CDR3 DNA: TGCGCCAGCAGCGTGGACGGGACCAATCAGCCCCAGCATTTT; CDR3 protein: CASSVDGTNQPQHF
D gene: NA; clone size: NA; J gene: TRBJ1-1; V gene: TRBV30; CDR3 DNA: TGTGCCTGGAGCGTTGTAATCGACACTGAAGCTTTCTTT; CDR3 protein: CAWSVVIDTEAFF
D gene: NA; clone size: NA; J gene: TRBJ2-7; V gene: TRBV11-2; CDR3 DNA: TGTGCCAGCAGCTTAGAGGGCCGACGTGGCGAGCAGTACTTC; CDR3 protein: CASSLEGRRGEQYF
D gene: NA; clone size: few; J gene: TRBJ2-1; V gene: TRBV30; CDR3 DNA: TGTGCCTGGAGCGCAGATCCACTGGGCAATGAGCAGTTCTTC; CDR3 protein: CAWSADPLGNEQFF
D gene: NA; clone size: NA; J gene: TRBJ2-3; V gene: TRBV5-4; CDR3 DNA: TGTGCCAGCAGCTTAAAGGGGTATTCGGATACGCAGTATTTT; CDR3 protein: CASSLKGYSDTQYF
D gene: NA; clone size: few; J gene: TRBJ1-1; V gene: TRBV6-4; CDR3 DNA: TGTGCCAGCAGTGTGGACAGACTGAACACTGAAGCTTTCTTT; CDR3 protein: CASSVDRLNTEAFF
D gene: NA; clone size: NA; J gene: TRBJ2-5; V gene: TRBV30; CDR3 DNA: TGTGCCTGGACTTCCCTAACCCAGGGGACCCAGTACTTC; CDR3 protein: CAWTSLTQGTQYF
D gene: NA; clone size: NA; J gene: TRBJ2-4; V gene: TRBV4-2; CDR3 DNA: TGTGCCAGCAGCCAATCACCGGCCACCGGTGGAAGCATTCAGTACTTC; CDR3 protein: CASSQSPATGGSIQYF
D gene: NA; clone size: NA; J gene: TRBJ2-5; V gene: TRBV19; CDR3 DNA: TGTGCCAGTAGTATGGAAGAGACCCAGTACTTC; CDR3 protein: CASSMEETQYF
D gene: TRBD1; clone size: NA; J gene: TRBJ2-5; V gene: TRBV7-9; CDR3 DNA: TGTGCCAGCAGCCGGCCGGGACAGGGAGGCGAGACCCAGTACTTC; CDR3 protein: CASSRPGQGGETQYF
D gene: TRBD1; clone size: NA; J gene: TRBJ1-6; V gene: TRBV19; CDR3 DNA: TGTGCCAGTAGAGACAGGGGTTCCTATAATTCACCCCTCCACTTT; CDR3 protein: CASRDRGSYNSPLHF
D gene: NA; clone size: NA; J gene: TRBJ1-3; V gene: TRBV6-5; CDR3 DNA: TGTGCCAGCAGTTACTCGAACGCTTACTCTGGAAACACCATATATTTT; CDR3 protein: CASSYSNAYSGNTIYF
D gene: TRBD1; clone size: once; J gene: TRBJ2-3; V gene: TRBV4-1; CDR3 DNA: TGCGCCAGCAGCCAAGTTTCGGACAGGGTAGGAGATACGCAGTATTTT; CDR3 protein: CASSQVSDRVGDTQYF
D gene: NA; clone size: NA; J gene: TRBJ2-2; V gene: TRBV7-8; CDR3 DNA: TGTGCCAGCAGCTCCTCCCCAGGGGACACCGGGGAGCTGTTTTTT; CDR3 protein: CASSSSPGDTGELFF
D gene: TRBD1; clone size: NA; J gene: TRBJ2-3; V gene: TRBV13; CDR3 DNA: TGTGCCAGCAGCCCGACATTAGGACAGGGGGGAGACACAGATACGCAGTATTTT; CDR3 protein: CASSPTLGQGGDTDTQYF
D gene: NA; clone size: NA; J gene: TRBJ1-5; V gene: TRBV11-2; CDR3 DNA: TGTGCCAGCAGCCCCTATCGGGACAAAGGACTCTTAAGCAATCAGCCCCAGCATTTT; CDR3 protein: CASSPYRDKGLLSNQPQHF
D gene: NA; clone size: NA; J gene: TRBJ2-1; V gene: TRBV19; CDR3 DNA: TGTGCCAGTAGTAGAGAAGGGGTTACCTCCTACAATGAGCAGTTCTTC; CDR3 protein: CASSREGVTSYNEQFF
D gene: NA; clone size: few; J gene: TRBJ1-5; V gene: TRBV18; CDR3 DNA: TGTGCCAGCTCACGCGGGGGGTCCCAGCCCCAGCATTTT; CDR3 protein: CASSRGGSQPQHF
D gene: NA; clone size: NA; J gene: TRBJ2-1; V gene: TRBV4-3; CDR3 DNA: TGCGCCAGCAGCCAAGATTACGGGGGGCCCCCCTACAATGAGCAGTTCTTC; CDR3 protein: CASSQDYGGPPYNEQFF
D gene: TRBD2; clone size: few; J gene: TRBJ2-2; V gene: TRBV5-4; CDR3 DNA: TGTGCCAGCACGCGTAGCGGGGGTGGGCGGAGCACCGGGGAGCTGTTTTTT; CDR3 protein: CASTRSGGGRSTGELFF
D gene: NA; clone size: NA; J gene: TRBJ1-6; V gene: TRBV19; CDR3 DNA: TGTGCCAGTAGTATAGTTCTGCAGGGTAATTCACCCCTCCACTTT; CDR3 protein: CASSIVLQGNSPLHF